This T cell receptor beta chain appears in the sequencing data of a study of blood T cell repertoires in COVID-19. Overall study context: The United States, Italy and Spain supplied acute and convalescent COVID-19 samples.

TCRdb's copy holds only in-frame clones and misses some; the assay was immunoSEQ multiplex PCR. Seen here are about 120,000 clones, approximately 81% observed once, and the top ten hold roughly 4%. CDR3 length: 17 residues. V dropped 4 bases and J dropped 0; count of bases not matched to a gene: 5. CDR1 is SGHRS, CDR2 YFSETQ, per germline. This rearrangement joins TRBV5-1 to TRBJ2-7; 15 bases are shared with TRBD2. Material for sequencing was peripheral blood. The sequence was obtained from a woman in her forties or fifties with acute or convalescent COVID-19. The chain's CDR3 is CASSPAGLAGGSYEQYF. In nucleotides, the CDR3 is TGCGCCAGCAGCCCGGCGGGACTAGCGGGGGGCTCCTACGAGCAGTACTTC. Full variable domain (missing parts from reference TRBV5-1 and TRBJ2-7): KAGVTQTPRYLIKTRGQQVTLSCSPISGHRSVSWYQQTPGQGLQFLFEYFSETQRNKGNFPGRFSGRQFSNSRSEMNVSTLELGDSALYLCASSPAGLAGGSYEQYFGPGTRLTVT.